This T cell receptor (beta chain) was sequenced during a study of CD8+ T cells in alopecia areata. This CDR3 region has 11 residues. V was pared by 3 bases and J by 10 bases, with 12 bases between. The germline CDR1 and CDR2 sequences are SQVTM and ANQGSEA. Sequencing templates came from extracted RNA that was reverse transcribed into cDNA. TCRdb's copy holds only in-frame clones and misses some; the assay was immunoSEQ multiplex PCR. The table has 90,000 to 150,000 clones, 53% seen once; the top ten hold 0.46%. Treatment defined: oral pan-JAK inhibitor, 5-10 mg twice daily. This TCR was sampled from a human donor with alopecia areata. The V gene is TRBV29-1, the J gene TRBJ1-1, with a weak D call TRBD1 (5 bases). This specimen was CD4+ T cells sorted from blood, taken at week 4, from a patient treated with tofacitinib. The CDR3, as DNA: TGCAGCGTTGACGCGACAGTGGGAGCTTTCTTT. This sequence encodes CSVDATVGAFF.